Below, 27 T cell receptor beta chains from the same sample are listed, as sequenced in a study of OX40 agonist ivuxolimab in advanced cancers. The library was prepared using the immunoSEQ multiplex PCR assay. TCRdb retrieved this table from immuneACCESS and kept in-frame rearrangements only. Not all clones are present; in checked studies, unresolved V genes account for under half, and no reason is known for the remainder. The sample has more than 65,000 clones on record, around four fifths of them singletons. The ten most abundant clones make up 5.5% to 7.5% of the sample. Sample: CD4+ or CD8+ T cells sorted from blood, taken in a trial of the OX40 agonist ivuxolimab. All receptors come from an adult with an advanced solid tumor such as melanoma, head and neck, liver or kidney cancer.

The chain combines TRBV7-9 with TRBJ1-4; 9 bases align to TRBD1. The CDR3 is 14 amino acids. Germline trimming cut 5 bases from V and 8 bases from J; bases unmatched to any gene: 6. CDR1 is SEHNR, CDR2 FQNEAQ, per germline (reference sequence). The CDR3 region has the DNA TGTGCCAGCAGCGAGAGACAGGGGGGCGAAAAACTGTTTTTT. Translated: CASSERQGGEKLFF.

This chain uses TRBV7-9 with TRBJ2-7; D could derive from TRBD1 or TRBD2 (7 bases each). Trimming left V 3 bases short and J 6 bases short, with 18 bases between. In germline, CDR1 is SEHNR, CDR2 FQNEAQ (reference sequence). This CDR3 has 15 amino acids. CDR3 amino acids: CASSFQTGRVGEQYF. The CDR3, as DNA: TGTGCCAGCAGCTTCCAGACAGGGAGGGTAGGCGAGCAGTACTTC.

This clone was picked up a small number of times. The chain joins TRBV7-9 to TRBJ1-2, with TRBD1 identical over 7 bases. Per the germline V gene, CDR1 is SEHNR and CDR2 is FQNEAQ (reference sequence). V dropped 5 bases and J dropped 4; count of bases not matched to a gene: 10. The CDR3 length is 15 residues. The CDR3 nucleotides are TGTGCCAGCAGCCCCAGGGGGGCCATGGGCTATGGCTACACCTTC. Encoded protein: CASSPRGAMGYGYTF.

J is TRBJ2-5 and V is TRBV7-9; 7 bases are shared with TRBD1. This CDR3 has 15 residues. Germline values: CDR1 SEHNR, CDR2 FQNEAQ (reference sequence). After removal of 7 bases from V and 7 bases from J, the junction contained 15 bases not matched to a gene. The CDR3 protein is CASIPGQTSHSTQYF. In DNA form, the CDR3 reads TGTGCCAGCATTCCGGGACAGACGTCCCACTCGACCCAGTACTTC. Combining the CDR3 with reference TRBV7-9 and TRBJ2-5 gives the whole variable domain DTGVSQNPRHKITKRGQNVTFRCDPISEHNRLYWYRQTLGQGPEFLTYFQNEAQLEKSRLLSDRFSAERPKGSFSTLEIQRTEQGDSAMYLCASIPGQTSHSTQYFGPGTRLLVL.

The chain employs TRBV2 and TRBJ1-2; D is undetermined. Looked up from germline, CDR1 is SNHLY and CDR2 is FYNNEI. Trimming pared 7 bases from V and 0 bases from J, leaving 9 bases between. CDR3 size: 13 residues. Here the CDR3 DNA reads TGTGCCAGCACGGGGATAGCTAACTATGGCTACACCTTC. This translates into CASTGIANYGYTF.

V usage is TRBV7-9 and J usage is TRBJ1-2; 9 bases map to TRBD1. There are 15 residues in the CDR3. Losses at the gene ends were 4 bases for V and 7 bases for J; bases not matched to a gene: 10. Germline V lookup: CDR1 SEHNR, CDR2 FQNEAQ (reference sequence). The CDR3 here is CASSSRQGGRVGYTF. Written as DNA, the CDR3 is TGTGCCAGCAGCTCCCGACAGGGGGGGCGGGTTGGCTACACCTTC.

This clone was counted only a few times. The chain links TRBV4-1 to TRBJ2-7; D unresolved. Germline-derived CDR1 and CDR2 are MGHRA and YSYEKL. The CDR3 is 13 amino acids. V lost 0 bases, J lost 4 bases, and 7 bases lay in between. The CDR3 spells CASSQDELYEQYF. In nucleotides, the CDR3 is TGCGCCAGCAGCCAAGATGAACTTTACGAGCAGTACTTC.

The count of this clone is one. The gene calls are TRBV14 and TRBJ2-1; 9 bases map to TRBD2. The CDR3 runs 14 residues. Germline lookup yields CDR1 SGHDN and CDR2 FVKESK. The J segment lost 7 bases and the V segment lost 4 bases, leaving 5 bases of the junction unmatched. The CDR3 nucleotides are TGTGCCAGCAGCCTCGGGACTAGCTGGAATGAGCAGTTCTTC. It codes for CASSLGTSWNEQFF.

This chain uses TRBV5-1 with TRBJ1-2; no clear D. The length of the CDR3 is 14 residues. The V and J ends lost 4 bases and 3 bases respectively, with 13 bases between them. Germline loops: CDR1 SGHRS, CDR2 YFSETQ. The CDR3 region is CASSPRAEDYGYTF. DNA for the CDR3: TGCGCCAGCAGCCCCCGGGCAGAGGACTATGGCTACACCTTC.

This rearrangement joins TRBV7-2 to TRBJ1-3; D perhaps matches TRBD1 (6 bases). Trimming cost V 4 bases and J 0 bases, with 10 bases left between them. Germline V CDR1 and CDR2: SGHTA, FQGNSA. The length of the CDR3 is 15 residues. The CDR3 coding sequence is TGTGCCAGCAGCTCAGGGACATACTCTGGAAACACCATATATTTT. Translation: CASSSGTYSGNTIYF.

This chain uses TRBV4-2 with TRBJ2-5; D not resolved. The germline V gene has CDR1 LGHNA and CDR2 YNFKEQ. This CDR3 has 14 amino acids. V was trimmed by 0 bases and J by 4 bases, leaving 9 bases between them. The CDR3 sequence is CASSQEGRGETQYF. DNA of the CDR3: TGTGCCAGCAGCCAAGAGGGTAGAGGAGAGACCCAGTACTTC.

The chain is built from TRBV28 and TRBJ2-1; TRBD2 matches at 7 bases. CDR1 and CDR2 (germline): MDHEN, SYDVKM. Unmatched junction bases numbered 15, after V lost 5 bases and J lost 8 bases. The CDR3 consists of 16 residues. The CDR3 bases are TGTGCCAGCAGTAAACTTTCTCGACTAGCTGTAGATGAGCAGTTCTTC. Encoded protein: CASSKLSRLAVDEQFF. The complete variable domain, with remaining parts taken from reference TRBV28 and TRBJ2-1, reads DVKVTQSSRYLVKRTGEKVFLECVQDMDHENMFWYRQDPGLGLRLIYFSYDVKMKEKGDIPEGYSVSREKKERFSLILESASTNQTSMYLCASSKLSRLAVDEQFFGPGTRLTVL.

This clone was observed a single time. This CDR3 is CASRYLTGNGYTF. The DNA for the CDR3 is TGTGCCAGCAGATACTTAACAGGGAACGGCTACACCTTC. V and J are TRBV27 and TRBJ1-2; D may be TRBD1 (6 bases). The V gene's germline CDR1 is MNHEY and CDR2 SMNVEV (reference sequence). Trimming took off 6 bases at V and 8 bases at J, with 16 bases between the two ends. The CDR3 is 13 residues long.

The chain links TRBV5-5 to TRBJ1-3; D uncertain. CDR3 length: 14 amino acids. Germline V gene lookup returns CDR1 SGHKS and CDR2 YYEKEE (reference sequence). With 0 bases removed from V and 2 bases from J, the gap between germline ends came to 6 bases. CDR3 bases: TGTGCCAGCAGCTTGGGCCCAGCTGGAAACACCATATATTTT. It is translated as CASSLGPAGNTIYF.

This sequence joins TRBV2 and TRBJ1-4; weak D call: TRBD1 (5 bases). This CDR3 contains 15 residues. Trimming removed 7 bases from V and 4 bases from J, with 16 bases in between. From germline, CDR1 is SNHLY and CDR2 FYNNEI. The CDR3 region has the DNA TGTGCCAGCATGGGCAGGGAGGTGGTTAATGAAAAACTGTTTTTT. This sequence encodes CASMGREVVNEKLFF.

The CDR3 DNA sequence: TGTGCCAGCAAGGGCGGGTCGTACACCGGGGAGCTGTTTTTT. Translation gives CASKGGSYTGELFF. The chain recombines TRBV6-5 with TRBJ2-2, with D possibly TRBD2 on 5 matching bases. Per the germline V gene, CDR1 is MNHEY and CDR2 is SVGAGI. The CDR3 has 14 amino acids. Trimming stripped 7 bases from V and 3 bases from J, with 12 bases between.

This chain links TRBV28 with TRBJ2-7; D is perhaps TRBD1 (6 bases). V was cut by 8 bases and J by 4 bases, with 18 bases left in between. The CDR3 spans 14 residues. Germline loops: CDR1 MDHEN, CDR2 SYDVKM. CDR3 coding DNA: TGTGCCAGCCAACAGGGACCACCGCCGTACGAGCAGTACTTC. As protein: CASQQGPPPYEQYF.

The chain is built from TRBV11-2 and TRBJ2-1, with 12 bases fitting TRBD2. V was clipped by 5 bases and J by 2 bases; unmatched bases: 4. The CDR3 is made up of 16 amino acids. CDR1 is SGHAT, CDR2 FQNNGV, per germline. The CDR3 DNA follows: TGTGCCAGCAGCCCTTGGACTAGCGGGACCTACAATGAGCAGTTCTTC. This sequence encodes CASSPWTSGTYNEQFF.

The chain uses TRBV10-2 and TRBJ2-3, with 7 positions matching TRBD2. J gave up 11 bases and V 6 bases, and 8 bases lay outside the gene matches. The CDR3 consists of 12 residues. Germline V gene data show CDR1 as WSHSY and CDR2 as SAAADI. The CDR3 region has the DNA TGCGCCAGCAGGCTGGGAGGGCCCCAGCAGTATTTT. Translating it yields CASRLGGPQQYF.

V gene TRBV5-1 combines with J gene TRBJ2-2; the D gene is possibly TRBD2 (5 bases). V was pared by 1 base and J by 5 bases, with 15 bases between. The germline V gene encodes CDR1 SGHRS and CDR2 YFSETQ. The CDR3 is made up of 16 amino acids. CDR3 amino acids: CASSLWEGRRTGELFF. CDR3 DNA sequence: TGCGCCAGCAGCTTGTGGGAAGGACGGAGGACCGGGGAGCTGTTTTTT. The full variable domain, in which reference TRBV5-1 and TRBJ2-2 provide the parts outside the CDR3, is KAGVTQTPRYLIKTRGQQVTLSCSPISGHRSVSWYQQTPGQGLQFLFEYFSETQRNKGNFPGRFSGRQFSNSRSEMNVSTLELGDSALYLCASSLWEGRRTGELFFGEGSRLTVL.

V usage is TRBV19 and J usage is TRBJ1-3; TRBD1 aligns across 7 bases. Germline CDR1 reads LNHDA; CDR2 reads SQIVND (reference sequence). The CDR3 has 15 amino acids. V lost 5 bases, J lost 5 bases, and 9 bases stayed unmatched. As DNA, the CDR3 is TGTGCCAGTAGTCCGGGACAGTCTGCTAGAAACACCATATATTTT. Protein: CASSPGQSARNTIYF. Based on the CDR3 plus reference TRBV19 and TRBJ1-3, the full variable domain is DGGITQSPKYLFRKEGQNVTLSCEQNLNHDAMYWYRQDPGQGLRLIYYSQIVNDFQKGDIAEGYSVSREKKESFPLTVTSAQKNPTAFYLCASSPGQSARNTIYFGEGSWLTVV.

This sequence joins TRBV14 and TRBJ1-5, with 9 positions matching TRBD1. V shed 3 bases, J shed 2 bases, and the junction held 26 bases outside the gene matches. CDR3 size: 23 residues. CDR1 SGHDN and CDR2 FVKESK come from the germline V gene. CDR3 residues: CASSQLQGARGGNGLWGNQPQHF. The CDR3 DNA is TGTGCCAGCAGCCAGTTACAGGGGGCGAGGGGTGGCAACGGATTGTGGGGCAATCAGCCCCAGCATTTT.

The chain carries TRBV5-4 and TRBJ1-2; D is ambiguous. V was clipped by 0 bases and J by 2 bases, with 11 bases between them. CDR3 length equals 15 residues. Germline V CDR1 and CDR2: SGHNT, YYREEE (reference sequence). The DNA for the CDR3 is TGTGCCAGCAGCTTGGCGTCCGCGGGGAACTATGGCTACACCTTC. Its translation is CASSLASAGNYGYTF.

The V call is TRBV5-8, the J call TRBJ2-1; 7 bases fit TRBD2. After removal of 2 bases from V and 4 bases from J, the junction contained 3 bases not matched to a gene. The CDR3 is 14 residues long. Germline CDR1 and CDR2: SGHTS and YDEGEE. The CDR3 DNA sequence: TGTGCCAGCAGCTTCGGGGGGAGGTACAATGAGCAGTTCTTC. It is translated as CASSFGGRYNEQFF.

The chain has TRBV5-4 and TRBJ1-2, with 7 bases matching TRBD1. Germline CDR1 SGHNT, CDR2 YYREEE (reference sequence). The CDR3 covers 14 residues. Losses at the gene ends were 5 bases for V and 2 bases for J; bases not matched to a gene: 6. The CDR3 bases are TGTGCCAGCAGGCGTCCGGGACAGAACTATGGCTACACCTTC. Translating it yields CASRRPGQNYGYTF.

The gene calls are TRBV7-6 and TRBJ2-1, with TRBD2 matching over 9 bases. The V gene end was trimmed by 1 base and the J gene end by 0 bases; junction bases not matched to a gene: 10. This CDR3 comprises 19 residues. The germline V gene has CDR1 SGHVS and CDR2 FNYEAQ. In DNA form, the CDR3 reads TGTGCCAGCAGCTTAGTGCCTAGCGGGGAAACTAGCTCCTACAATGAGCAGTTCTTC. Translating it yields CASSLVPSGETSSYNEQFF.

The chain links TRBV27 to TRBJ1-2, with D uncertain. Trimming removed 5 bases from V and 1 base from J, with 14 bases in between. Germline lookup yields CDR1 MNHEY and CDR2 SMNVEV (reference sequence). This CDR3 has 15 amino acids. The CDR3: CASSPYRAFNYGYTF. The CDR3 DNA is TGTGCCAGCAGTCCCTACAGAGCCTTTAACTATGGCTACACCTTC.